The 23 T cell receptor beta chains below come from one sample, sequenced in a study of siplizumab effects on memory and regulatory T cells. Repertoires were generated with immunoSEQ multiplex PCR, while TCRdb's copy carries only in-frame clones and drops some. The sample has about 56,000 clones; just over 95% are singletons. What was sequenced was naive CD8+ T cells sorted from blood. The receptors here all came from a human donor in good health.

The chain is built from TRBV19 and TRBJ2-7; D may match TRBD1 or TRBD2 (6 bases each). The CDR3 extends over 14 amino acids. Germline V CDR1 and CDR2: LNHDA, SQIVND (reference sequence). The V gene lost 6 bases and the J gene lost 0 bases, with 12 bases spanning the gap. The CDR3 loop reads CASSQQGLSYEQYF. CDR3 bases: TGTGCCAGTAGCCAACAGGGACTCTCCTACGAGCAGTACTTC.

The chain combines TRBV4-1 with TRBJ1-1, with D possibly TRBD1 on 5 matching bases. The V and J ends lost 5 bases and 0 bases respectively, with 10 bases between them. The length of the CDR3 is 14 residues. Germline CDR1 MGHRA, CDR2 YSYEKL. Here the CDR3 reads CASSTGRLNTEAFF. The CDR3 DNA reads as TGCGCCAGCAGCACGGGACGGTTGAACACTGAAGCTTTCTTT.

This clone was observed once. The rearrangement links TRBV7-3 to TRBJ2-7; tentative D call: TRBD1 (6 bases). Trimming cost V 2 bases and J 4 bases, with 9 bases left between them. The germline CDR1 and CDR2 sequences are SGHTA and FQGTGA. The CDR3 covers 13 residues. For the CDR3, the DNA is TGTGCCAGCAGCTTAGGGACATTTTACGAGCAGTACTTC. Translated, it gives CASSLGTFYEQYF.

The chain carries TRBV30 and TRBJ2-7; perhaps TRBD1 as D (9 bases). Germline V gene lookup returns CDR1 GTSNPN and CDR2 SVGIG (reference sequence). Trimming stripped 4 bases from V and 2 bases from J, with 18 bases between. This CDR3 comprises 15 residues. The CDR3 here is CAWMGLGQGTYEQYF. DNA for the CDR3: TGTGCCTGGATGGGACTAGGACAGGGGACCTACGAGCAGTACTTC.

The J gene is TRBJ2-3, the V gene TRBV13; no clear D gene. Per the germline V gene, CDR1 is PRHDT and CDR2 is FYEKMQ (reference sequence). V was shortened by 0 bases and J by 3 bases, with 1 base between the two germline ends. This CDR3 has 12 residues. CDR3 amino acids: CASSLGTDTQYF. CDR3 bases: TGTGCCAGCAGCTTAGGTACAGATACGCAGTATTTT.

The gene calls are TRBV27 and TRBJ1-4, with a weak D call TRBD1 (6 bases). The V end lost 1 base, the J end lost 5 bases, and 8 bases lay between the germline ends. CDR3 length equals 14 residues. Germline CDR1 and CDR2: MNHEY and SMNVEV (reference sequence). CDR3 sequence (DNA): TGTGCCAGCAGTTTATTAGGGGGGAATGAAAAACTGTTTTTT. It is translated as CASSLLGGNEKLFF.

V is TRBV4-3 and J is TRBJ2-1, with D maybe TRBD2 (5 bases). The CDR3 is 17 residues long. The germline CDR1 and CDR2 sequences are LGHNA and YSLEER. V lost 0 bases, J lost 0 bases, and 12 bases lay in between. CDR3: CASSQDETGSSYNEQFF. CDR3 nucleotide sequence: TGCGCCAGCAGCCAAGACGAGACGGGAAGCTCCTACAATGAGCAGTTCTTC.

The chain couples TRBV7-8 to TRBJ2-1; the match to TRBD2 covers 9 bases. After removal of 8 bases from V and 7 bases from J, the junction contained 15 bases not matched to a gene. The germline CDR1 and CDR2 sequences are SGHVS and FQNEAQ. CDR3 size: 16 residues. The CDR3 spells CASSEPSGELRNEQFF. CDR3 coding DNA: TGTGCCAGCTCCGAACCTAGCGGGGAATTGAGGAATGAGCAGTTCTTC.

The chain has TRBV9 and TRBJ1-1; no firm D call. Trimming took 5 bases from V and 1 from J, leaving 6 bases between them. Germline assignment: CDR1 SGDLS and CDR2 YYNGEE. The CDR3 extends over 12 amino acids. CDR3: CASRGRNTEAFF. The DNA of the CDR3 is TGTGCCAGCAGGGGGAGGAACACTGAAGCTTTCTTT.

CDR3 in amino acids: CASRLGLASYNEQFF. Written as DNA, the CDR3 is TGTGCAAGTCGCCTGGGACTAGCGTCCTACAATGAGCAGTTCTTC. The rearrangement joins TRBV12-2 to TRBJ2-1; the D call of TRBD2 is as the table states it, not checked on the DNA. TRBV12-2 corresponds to a pseudogene. This CDR3 has 15 residues.

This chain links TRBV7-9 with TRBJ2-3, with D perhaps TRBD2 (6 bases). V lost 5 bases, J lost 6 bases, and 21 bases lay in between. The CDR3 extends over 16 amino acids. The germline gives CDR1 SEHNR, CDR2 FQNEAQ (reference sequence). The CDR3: CASSQMASELTDTQYF. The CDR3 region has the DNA TGTGCCAGCAGCCAGATGGCTAGCGAGCTGACGGATACGCAGTATTTT.

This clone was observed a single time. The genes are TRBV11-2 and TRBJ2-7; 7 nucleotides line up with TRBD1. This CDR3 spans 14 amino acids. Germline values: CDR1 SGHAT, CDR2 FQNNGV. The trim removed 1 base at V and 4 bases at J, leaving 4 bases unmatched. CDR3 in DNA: TGTGCCAGCAGCTTAGCTCCACAGGGGTACGAGCAGTACTTC. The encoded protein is CASSLAPQGYEQYF.

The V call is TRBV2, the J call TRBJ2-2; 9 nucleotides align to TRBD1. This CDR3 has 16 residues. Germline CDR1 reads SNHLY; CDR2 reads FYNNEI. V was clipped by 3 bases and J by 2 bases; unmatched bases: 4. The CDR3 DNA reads TGTGCCAGCAGTGATACAGGGGGCCCAAACACCGGGGAGCTGTTTTTT. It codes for CASSDTGGPNTGELFF.

CDR3: CASSPHSGGVYNEQFF. The CDR3 DNA is TGCGCCAGCAGCCCGCATAGCGGAGGTGTCTACAATGAGCAGTTCTTC. J is TRBJ2-1 and V is TRBV5-1, with D possibly TRBD2 on 6 matching bases. V was cut by 4 bases and J by 3 bases, with 17 bases left in between. The length of the CDR3 is 16 residues. CDR1 and CDR2 (germline): SGHRS, YFSETQ. Together with reference TRBV5-1 and TRBJ2-1, the CDR3 gives the full variable domain: KAGVTQTPRYLIKTRGQQVTLSCSPISGHRSVSWYQQTPGQGLQFLFEYFSETQRNKGNFPGRFSGRQFSNSRSEMNVSTLELGDSALYLCASSPHSGGVYNEQFFGPGTRLTVL.

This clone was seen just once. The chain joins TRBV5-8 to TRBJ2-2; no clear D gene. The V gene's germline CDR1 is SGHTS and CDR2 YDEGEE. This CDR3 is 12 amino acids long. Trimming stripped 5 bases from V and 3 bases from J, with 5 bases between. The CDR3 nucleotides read TGTGCCAGCAGACCGTACACCGGGGAGCTGTTTTTT. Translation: CASRPYTGELFF.

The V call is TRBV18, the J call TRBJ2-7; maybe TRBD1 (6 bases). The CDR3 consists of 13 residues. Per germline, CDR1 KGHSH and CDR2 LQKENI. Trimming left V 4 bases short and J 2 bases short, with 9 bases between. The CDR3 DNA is TGTGCCAGCTCACACAGGGAACCCTACGAGCAGTACTTC. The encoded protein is CASSHREPYEQYF.

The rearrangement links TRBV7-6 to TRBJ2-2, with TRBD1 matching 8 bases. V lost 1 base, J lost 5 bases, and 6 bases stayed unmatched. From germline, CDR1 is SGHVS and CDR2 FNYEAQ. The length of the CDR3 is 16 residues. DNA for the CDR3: TGTGCCAGCAGCTTAGGGACAGGGTATGGAACCGGGGAGCTGTTTTTT. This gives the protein CASSLGTGYGTGELFF.

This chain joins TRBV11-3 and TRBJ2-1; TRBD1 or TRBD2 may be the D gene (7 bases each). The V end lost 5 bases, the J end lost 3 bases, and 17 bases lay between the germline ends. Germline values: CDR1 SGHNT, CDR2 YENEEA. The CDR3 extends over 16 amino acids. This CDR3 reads CASSHLGGTVYNEQFF. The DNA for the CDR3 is TGTGCCAGCAGCCACCTCGGGGGGACAGTCTACAATGAGCAGTTCTTC. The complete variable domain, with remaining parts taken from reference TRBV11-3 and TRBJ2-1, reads EAGVVQSPRYKIIEKKQPVAFWCNPISGHNTLYWYLQNLGQGPELLIRYENEEAVDDSQLPKDRFSAERLKGVDSTLKIQPAELGDSAVYLCASSHLGGTVYNEQFFGPGTRLTVL.

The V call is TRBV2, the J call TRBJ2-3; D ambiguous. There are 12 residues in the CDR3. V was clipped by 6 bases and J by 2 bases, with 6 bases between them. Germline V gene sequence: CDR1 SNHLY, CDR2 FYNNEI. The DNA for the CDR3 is TGTGCCAGCAGGGGCCTCACAGATACGCAGTATTTT. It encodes CASRGLTDTQYF.

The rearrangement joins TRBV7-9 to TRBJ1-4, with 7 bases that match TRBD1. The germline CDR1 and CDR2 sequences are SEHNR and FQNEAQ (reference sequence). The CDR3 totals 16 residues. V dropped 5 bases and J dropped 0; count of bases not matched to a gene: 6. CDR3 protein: CASSAGQSATNEKLFF. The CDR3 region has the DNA TGTGCCAGCAGCGCGGGACAGTCTGCAACTAATGAAAAACTGTTTTTT.

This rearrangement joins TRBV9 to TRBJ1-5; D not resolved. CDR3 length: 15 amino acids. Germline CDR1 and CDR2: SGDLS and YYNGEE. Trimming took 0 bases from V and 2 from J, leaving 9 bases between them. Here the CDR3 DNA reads TGTGCCAGCAGCGTAGAGGGTAGGGGCAATCAGCCCCAGCATTTT. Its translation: CASSVEGRGNQPQHF. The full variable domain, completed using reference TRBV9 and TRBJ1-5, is DSGVTQTPKHLITATGQRVTLRCSPRSGDLSVYWYQQSLDQGLQFLIQYYNGEERAKGNILERFSAQQFPDLHSELNLSSLELGDSALYFCASSVEGRGNQPQHFGDGTRLSIL.

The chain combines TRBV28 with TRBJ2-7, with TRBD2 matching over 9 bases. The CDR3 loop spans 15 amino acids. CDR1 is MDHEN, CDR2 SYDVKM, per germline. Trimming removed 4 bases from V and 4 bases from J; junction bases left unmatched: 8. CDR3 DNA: TGTGCCAGCAGTTCCGCGGGCGGGAGGGCTTACGAGCAGTACTTC. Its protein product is CASSSAGGRAYEQYF.

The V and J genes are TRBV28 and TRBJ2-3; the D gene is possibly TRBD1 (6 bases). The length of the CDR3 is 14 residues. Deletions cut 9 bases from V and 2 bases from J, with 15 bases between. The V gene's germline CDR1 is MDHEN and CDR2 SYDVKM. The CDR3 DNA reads TGTGCCAGTATCCAACAGGGCAACACAGATACGCAGTATTTT. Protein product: CASIQQGNTDTQYF.